One T cell receptor beta chain is described in this entry. These data belong to a study of regulatory T cells in long-lasting Graves disease. CDR3 size: 14 residues. V was pared by 5 bases and J by 1 base, with 6 bases of the junction left unmatched. Per germline, CDR1 SQVTM and CDR2 ANQGSEA. Relying on iRepertoire HTBI primers and Arm-PCR of CDR3 regions, the team built TCR beta libraries. TCRdb re-analysed the multiplex PCR reads in MiXCR, keeping a single row per CDR3 protein. Of a few hundred thousand distinct CDR3 sequences listed, 21% were seen once; the top ten hold roughly an eighth. Indicated time point: persistent/refractory GD, antithyroid drugs over 5 years with positive TRAb. RNA extracted from PBMCs served as the sequencing template.

The specimen was peripheral blood mononuclear cells (PBMCs), collected when the disease was refractory, from a patient treated with antithyroid drugs. The clonotype was recovered from a female donor with Graves disease. The gene calls are TRBV29-1 and TRBJ2-7; 9 positions match TRBD1. The CDR3 coding sequence is TGCAGCGTTAATCCGGGACAGGGATCCTACGAGCAGTACTTC. It yields the protein CSVNPGQGSYEQYF.